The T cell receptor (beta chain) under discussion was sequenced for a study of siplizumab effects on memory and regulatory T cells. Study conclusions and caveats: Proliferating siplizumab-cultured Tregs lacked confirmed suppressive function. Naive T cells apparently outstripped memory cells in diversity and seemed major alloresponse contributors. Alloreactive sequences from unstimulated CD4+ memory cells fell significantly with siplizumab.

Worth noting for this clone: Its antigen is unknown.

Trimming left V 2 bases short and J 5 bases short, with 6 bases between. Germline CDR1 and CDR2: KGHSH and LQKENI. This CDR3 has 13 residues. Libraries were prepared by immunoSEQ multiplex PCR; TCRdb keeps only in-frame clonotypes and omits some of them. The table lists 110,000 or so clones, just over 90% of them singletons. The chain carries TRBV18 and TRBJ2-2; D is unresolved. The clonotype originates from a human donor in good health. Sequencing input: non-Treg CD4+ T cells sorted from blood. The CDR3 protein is CASSPDLTGELFF. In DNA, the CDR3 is TGTGCCAGCTCACCAGATTTAACCGGGGAGCTGTTTTTT.